The 14 T cell receptor beta chains listed next were all sequenced from one sample in a study of T cell changes during pregnancy in multiple sclerosis. The protocol was immunoSEQ multiplex PCR, while the TCRdb copy is restricted to in-frame clones and leaves out a portion. The data show 80,000 or so clones, with 94% seen just once and 0.8% to 1% held by the top ten. Sample: peripheral blood, taken in the second trimester of pregnancy. Receptors originate from a female donor in good health, enrolled as a control in a pregnancy study.

The chain uses TRBV4-2 and TRBJ1-1, with a tentative D call TRBD1 (6 bases). Trimming pared 4 bases from V and 5 bases from J, leaving 23 bases between. Germline V lookup: CDR1 LGHNA, CDR2 YNFKEQ. The CDR3 runs 17 residues. The CDR3 is CASSPRAGRGFWTEAFF. The CDR3 DNA is TGTGCCAGCAGCCCACGGGCAGGCAGGGGCTTTTGGACTGAAGCTTTCTTT.

The rearrangement joins TRBV6-6 to TRBJ1-5; D unresolved. Looked up from germline, CDR1 is MNHNY and CDR2 is SVGAGI (reference sequence). This CDR3 contains 16 residues. Trimming removed 2 bases from V and 7 bases from J, with 18 bases in between. DNA of the CDR3: TGTGCCAGCAGTTACCGGAGGACTGGGCCGGACCAGCCCCAGCATTTT. Translated, it gives CASSYRRTGPDQPQHF.

This chain connects TRBV5-1 to TRBJ1-5; 7 bases line up with TRBD1. Unmatched junction bases numbered 5, after V lost 0 bases and J lost 8 bases. Per the germline V gene, CDR1 is SGHRS and CDR2 is YFSETQ. The CDR3 is 14 amino acids. Written as DNA, the CDR3 is TGCGCCAGCAGCTTGGAGGGCAGGGGGGAGCCCCAGCATTTT. Its translation: CASSLEGRGEPQHF.

The chain uses TRBV5-1 and TRBJ2-1; D is uncertain. V was cut by 4 bases and J by 5 bases, with 16 bases left in between. Germline lookup yields CDR1 SGHRS and CDR2 YFSETQ. There are 15 residues in the CDR3. In DNA form, the CDR3 reads TGCGCCAGCAGCCCCCAGATTCGGCAGGACAATGAGCAGTTCTTC. As protein: CASSPQIRQDNEQFF.

The chain combines TRBV10-3 with TRBJ2-1; 7 positions match TRBD2. V trimming: 2 bases; J trimming: 2 bases; junction bases outside the gene matches: 9. The CDR3 is made up of 17 amino acids. CDR1 and CDR2 (germline): ENHRY, SYGVKD. CDR3 sequence (DNA): TGTGCCATCAGTGAGAGGCCCCTAGCGGAGGCCTACAATGAGCAGTTCTTC. It codes for CAISERPLAEAYNEQFF.

In DNA, the CDR3 is TGTGCCAGCAGGTACCGGGACAGTCAGTCAGAGACCCAGTACTTC. It yields the protein CASRYRDSQSETQYF. The chain links TRBV2 to TRBJ2-5, with 7 nucleotides matching TRBD1. This CDR3 region has 15 residues. Losses at the gene ends were 6 bases for V and 4 bases for J; bases not matched to a gene: 11. Germline V CDR1 and CDR2: SNHLY, FYNNEI.

The sample holds one count of this clone. V is TRBV7-9 and J is TRBJ1-5; D is ambiguous. V lost 0 bases, J lost 9 bases, and 6 bases lay in between. CDR1 SEHNR and CDR2 FQNEAQ come from the germline V gene (reference sequence). This CDR3 comprises 12 residues. The CDR3 sequence is CASSLAGGPQHF. As DNA, the CDR3 is TGTGCCAGCAGCTTAGCTGGAGGGCCCCAGCATTTT.

The chain employs TRBV15 and TRBJ2-7; 10 bases match TRBD1. This CDR3 contains 14 residues. Germline trimming cut 5 bases from V and 3 bases from J; bases unmatched to any gene: 4. CDR1 LNHNV and CDR2 YYDKDF come from the germline V gene (reference sequence). The CDR3 coding sequence is TGTGCCACCAGCGCAAGGACAGGGGGCTACGAGCAGTACTTC. Protein sequence: CATSARTGGYEQYF. Based on the CDR3 plus reference TRBV15 and TRBJ2-7, the full variable domain is DAMVIQNPRYQVTQFGKPVTLSCSQTLNHNVMYWYQQKSSQAPKLLFHYYDKDFNNEADTPDNFQSRRPNTSFCFLDIRSPGLGDTAMYLCATSARTGGYEQYFGPGTRLTVT.

The chain carries TRBV27 and TRBJ2-7; TRBD1 is a possible D gene (6 bases). Trimming removed 5 bases from V and 3 bases from J, with 17 bases in between. CDR3 length equals 15 residues. Germline CDR1 MNHEY, CDR2 SMNVEV (reference sequence). The CDR3 is CASSQYSGQLYEQYF. The CDR3 region has the DNA TGTGCCAGCAGTCAATACTCGGGACAACTCTACGAGCAGTACTTC.

This chain links TRBV27 with TRBJ1-5; 9 nucleotides line up with TRBD1. V shed 5 bases and J 0 bases; nucleotides not matched to a gene: 14. From germline, CDR1 is MNHEY and CDR2 SMNVEV (reference sequence). This CDR3 has 19 amino acids. The CDR3 DNA reads as TGTGCCAGCAGTCCGGGGGACAGGGAGATGGTTTATAGCAATCAGCCCCAGCATTTT. Its translation: CASSPGDREMVYSNQPQHF.

This sequence joins TRBV5-1 and TRBJ2-2; 9 bases match TRBD2. With 0 bases clipped from V and 3 bases from J, the junction kept 12 bases outside the gene matches. The CDR3 runs 19 residues. CDR1 and CDR2 from the germline V gene are SGHRS and YFSETQ. CDR3 sequence: CASSLEGSGSEVDTGELFF. CDR3 bases: TGCGCCAGCAGCTTGGAGGGTAGCGGGAGTGAGGTCGACACCGGGGAGCTGTTTTTT.

The rearrangement uses TRBV5-1 and TRBJ1-1; no clear D gene. CDR1 and CDR2 from the germline V gene are SGHRS and YFSETQ. Trimming shortened V by 6 bases and J by 0 bases, and 9 bases separated the two germline ends. The CDR3 covers 13 residues. In nucleotides, the CDR3 is TGCGCCAGCAAAGGAGGTTTGAACACTGAAGCTTTCTTT. Translating it yields CASKGGLNTEAFF.

This chain links TRBV5-1 with TRBJ1-3, with 7 nucleotides matching TRBD1. J gave up 3 bases and V 8 bases, and 5 bases lay outside the gene matches. Looked up from germline, CDR1 is SGHRS and CDR2 is YFSETQ. The length of the CDR3 is 13 residues. CDR3 region: CASATGLGNTIYF. In nucleotides, the CDR3 is TGCGCCAGTGCGACAGGGCTTGGAAACACCATATATTTT.

This rearrangement joins TRBV28 to TRBJ2-7, with 11 nucleotides matching TRBD2. The V and J ends lost 6 bases and 2 bases, in that order; junction bases with no gene match: 6. CDR1 and CDR2 from the germline V gene are MDHEN and SYDVKM. The CDR3 runs 15 residues. The CDR3 DNA is TGTGCCAGCAGCTCCCCGACTAGCGGGGCCTACGAGCAGTACTTC. Residues: CASSSPTSGAYEQYF.